Shown below are 22 T cell receptor beta chains from a single sample sequenced in a study of blood T cell repertoires in COVID-19. The repertoire was sequenced with immunoSEQ multiplex PCR; TCRdb's copy has only in-frame clones and lacks some. The sample yields about 140,000 clones, about 86% seen once. What was sequenced was peripheral blood. The receptors stem from a woman in her sixties or seventies with acute or convalescent COVID-19.

CDR3 region: CASRAASSVSEQYF. DNA of the CDR3: TGTGCCAGCAGGGCGGCTAGCAGCGTCTCCGAGCAGTACTTC. This rearrangement joins TRBV6-5 to TRBJ2-7, with D maybe TRBD2 (5 bases). The V gene's germline CDR1 is MNHEY and CDR2 SVGAGI. The germline V and J ends were trimmed by 6 bases and 6 bases, with 18 bases remaining between them. The CDR3 length is 14 residues.

The genes are TRBV27 and TRBJ1-1, with TRBD1 matching 8 bases. The CDR3 loop spans 15 amino acids. The trim removed 7 bases at V and 1 base at J, leaving 8 bases unmatched. Germline assignment: CDR1 MNHEY and CDR2 SMNVEV (reference sequence). The CDR3 DNA reads as TGTGCCAGCAAGGCCGACAGGGGAGGGAACACTGAAGCTTTCTTT. Translated, it gives CASKADRGGNTEAFF.

This rearrangement joins TRBV27 to TRBJ1-2, with TRBD1 as a possible D gene (6 bases). The CDR3 length is 14 residues. Germline V gene sequence: CDR1 MNHEY, CDR2 SMNVEV (reference sequence). The V end was cut by 7 bases, the J end by 3 bases, with 15 bases between. The CDR3, as DNA: TGTGCCAGCACCTCCATTGCAGGGGACTATGGCTACACCTTC. It is translated as CASTSIAGDYGYTF.

This rearrangement joins TRBV29-1 to TRBJ2-1, with TRBD2 as a possible D gene (5 bases). The CDR3 extends over 14 amino acids. CDR1 is SQVTM and CDR2 is ANQGSEA in the germline V gene. The V and J ends lost 4 bases and 0 bases respectively, with 10 bases between them. The CDR3 coding sequence is TGCAGCGTTGGGTTGGGGAGCTCCTACAATGAGCAGTTCTTC. Encoded protein: CSVGLGSSYNEQFF.

V usage is TRBV7-3 and J usage is TRBJ1-2, with 10 bases identical to TRBD1. The germline gives CDR1 SGHTA, CDR2 FQGTGA. The CDR3 sequence is 14 residues long. V was clipped by 4 bases and J by 7 bases; unmatched bases: 6. The CDR3 DNA reads as TGTGCCAGCAGCTCCGGGACAGGGGCCTTTGGCTACACCTTC. Translated: CASSSGTGAFGYTF.

V is TRBV5-6 and J is TRBJ1-5; no firm D call. Germline V gene data show CDR1 as SGHDT and CDR2 as YYEEEE. V shed 5 bases and J shed 7 bases, with 16 bases lying between them. This CDR3 comprises 14 residues. CDR3 sequence reads: CASSSYPGDQPQHF. CDR3 in DNA: TGTGCCAGCAGTTCCTACCCGGGAGACCAGCCCCAGCATTTT.

This chain joins TRBV2 and TRBJ1-2, with D hard to call. Trimming pared 7 bases from V and 8 bases from J, leaving 11 bases between. The CDR3 loop spans 11 amino acids. Looked up from germline, CDR1 is SNHLY and CDR2 is FYNNEI. CDR3: CASTAFSGYTF. DNA of the CDR3: TGTGCCAGCACTGCGTTTTCAGGCTACACCTTC.

The chain recombines TRBV25-1 with TRBJ1-3, with D hard to call. CDR3 length: 15 residues. Germline assignment: CDR1 MGHDK and CDR2 SYGVNS. V was clipped by 4 bases and J by 8 bases, with 18 bases between them. CDR3 nucleotides: TGTGCCAGCAGTGCTCTCGAATTCCCGGGAGACACCATATATTTT. Encoded protein: CASSALEFPGDTIYF.

The gene calls are TRBV9 and TRBJ2-6; D possibly corresponds to TRBD1 (6 bases). The CDR3 is 16 amino acids. The ends were cut back, 4 bases at V and 1 base at J, with 12 bases in the middle. Germline loops: CDR1 SGDLS, CDR2 YYNGEE. CDR3 nucleotide sequence: TGTGCCAGCAGCTGGGACATGAGTTCTGGGGCCAACGTCCTGACTTTC. This sequence encodes CASSWDMSSGANVLTF.

V gene TRBV14 combines with J gene TRBJ2-7, with 12 bases fitting TRBD2. Germline V gives CDR1 SGHDN, CDR2 FVKESK. This CDR3 region has 20 residues. V lost 0 bases, J lost 2 bases, and 14 bases stayed unmatched. The CDR3 region is CASSQDYASGRAPLTYEQYF. CDR3 DNA sequence: TGTGCCAGCAGCCAAGATTACGCTAGCGGGAGGGCCCCCCTCACCTACGAGCAGTACTTC.

V is TRBV7-2 and J is TRBJ1-2; a possible D gene is TRBD1 (5 bases). V gave up 5 bases and J gave up 4 bases, with 14 bases separating them. The CDR3 is made up of 14 amino acids. Germline V lookup: CDR1 SGHTA, CDR2 FQGNSA. The CDR3 coding sequence is TGTGCCAGCAGCGGCAGGGTTTCCCGCTATGGCTACACCTTC. It is translated as CASSGRVSRYGYTF.

This clone has only a few counts. V is TRBV9 and J is TRBJ1-1; D is undetermined. The CDR3 is made up of 15 amino acids. Germline V gives CDR1 SGDLS, CDR2 YYNGEE. Trimming stripped 0 bases from V and 4 bases from J, with 13 bases between. In nucleotides, the CDR3 is TGTGCCAGCAGCGTAGGGGGAGGGTATGCCACTGAAGCTTTCTTT. Amino acid sequence: CASSVGGGYATEAFF.

The CDR3 DNA reads TGTGCCAGCTCACCCAACAGGGCCAATGAAGCTTTCTTT. Residues: CASSPNRANEAFF. The chain recombines TRBV18 with TRBJ1-1; TRBD1 is a possible D gene (6 bases). V was pared by 3 bases and J by 7 bases, with 12 bases between. From germline, CDR1 is KGHSH and CDR2 LQKENI. This CDR3 comprises 13 residues.

This chain connects TRBV18 to TRBJ1-1, with a weak D call TRBD1 (5 bases). This CDR3 contains 13 residues. CDR1 is KGHSH and CDR2 is LQKENI in the germline V gene. Trimming removed 3 bases at V and 3 bases at J, with 8 bases between. CDR3 amino acids: CASSPDKDTEAFF. The CDR3 DNA is TGTGCCAGCTCACCGGACAAAGACACTGAAGCTTTCTTT.

The genes are TRBV30 and TRBJ2-7; no clear D gene. Germline V gene sequence: CDR1 GTSNPN, CDR2 SVGIG (reference sequence). The germline V and J ends were trimmed by 2 bases and 6 bases, with 17 bases remaining between them. The CDR3 covers 14 residues. The CDR3 DNA is TGTGCCTGGAGTTCGAGCTTAATCTACAGCGAGCAGTACTTC. Encoded protein: CAWSSSLIYSEQYF.

The V and J genes are TRBV9 and TRBJ2-3; the match to TRBD2 covers 12 bases. The CDR3 contains 19 residues. The V and J ends lost 0 bases and 4 bases, in that order; junction bases with no gene match: 12. Germline CDR1 and CDR2: SGDLS and YYNGEE. The CDR3 coding sequence is TGTGCCAGCAGCGTAGGGACTAGCGGGACCGGTGCTGGCGCAGATACGCAGTATTTT. Its protein is CASSVGTSGTGAGADTQYF.

This chain links TRBV7-8 with TRBJ2-1; TRBD2 matches at 10 bases. In germline, CDR1 is SGHVS, CDR2 FQNEAQ. The CDR3 length is 17 residues. J gave up 4 bases and V 2 bases, and 8 bases lay outside the gene matches. The CDR3 spells CASSLRLAGEGYNEQFF. CDR3 bases: TGTGCCAGCAGCTTACGACTAGCGGGCGAAGGTTACAATGAGCAGTTCTTC. Complete variable domain (other parts from reference TRBV7-8 and TRBJ2-1): GAGVSQSPRYKVAKRGQDVALRCDPISGHVSLFWYQQALGQGPEFLTYFQNEAQLDKSGLPSDRFFAERPEGSVSTLKIQRTQQEDSAVYLCASSLRLAGEGYNEQFFGPGTRLTVL.

V and J are TRBV5-1 and TRBJ1-1; D unresolved. The CDR3 length is 15 residues. V dropped 0 bases and J dropped 1 base, with 10 bases sitting between them. Germline V gene lookup returns CDR1 SGHRS and CDR2 YFSETQ. The CDR3 coding sequence is TGCGCCAGCAGCTTGGTGGTCACCGGGAACACTGAAGCTTTCTTT. Protein: CASSLVVTGNTEAFF.

The V call is TRBV27, the J call TRBJ2-3; TRBD2 agrees at 13 bases. Germline V gene data show CDR1 as MNHEY and CDR2 as SMNVEV (reference sequence). CDR3 length: 17 residues. V shed 5 bases and J 1 base; nucleotides not matched to a gene: 6. CDR3 protein: CASSPPGLAGGTDTQYF. The CDR3 region has the DNA TGTGCCAGCAGTCCCCCTGGACTAGCGGGAGGCACAGATACGCAGTATTTT.

This clone was found a few times. The chain joins TRBV30 to TRBJ2-7; D is undetermined. The CDR3 consists of 13 residues. The V gene lost 5 bases and the J gene lost 0 bases, with 11 bases spanning the gap. Germline-derived CDR1 and CDR2 are GTSNPN and SVGIG (reference sequence). The CDR3, as DNA: TGTGCCTGGCGTCCCCACTCCTCCTACGAGCAGTACTTC. Translating gives CAWRPHSSYEQYF.

The rearrangement links TRBV5-1 to TRBJ1-2, with D unresolved. The CDR3 consists of 13 residues. CDR1 and CDR2 (germline): SGHRS, YFSETQ. V lost 0 bases, J lost 4 bases, and 7 bases lay in between. The CDR3 protein is CASSLDSIYGYTF. In nucleotides, the CDR3 is TGCGCCAGCAGCTTGGACAGCATCTATGGCTACACCTTC.

The chain uses TRBV16 and TRBJ1-4; D unclear. Trimming shortened V by 0 bases and J by 5 bases, and 10 bases separated the two germline ends. The CDR3 spans 15 residues. Germline V gene data show CDR1 as KGHSY and CDR2 as FQNENV. The CDR3 DNA reads as TGTGCCAGCAGCCAATCTTGGGCAGAAAATGAAAAACTGTTTTTT. As protein: CASSQSWAENEKLFF. Full variable domain (remainder filled in from reference TRBV16 and TRBJ1-4): GEEVAQTPKHLVRGEGQKAKLYCAPIKGHSYVFWYQQVLKNEFKFLISFQNENVFDETGMPKERFSAKCLPNSPCSLEIQATKLEDSAVYFCASSQSWAENEKLFFGSGTQLSVL.